This T cell receptor (beta chain) stems from a study of CD8+ T cells in alopecia areata. This CDR3 comprises 15 residues. Germline V gene lookup returns CDR1 SGHAT and CDR2 FQNNGV. V was pared by 8 bases and J by 2 bases, with 5 bases of the junction left unmatched. Extraction and reverse transcription of RNA yielded cDNA as the sequencing template. This table comes from immunoSEQ multiplex PCR, and its TCRdb copy is limited to in-frame clones, with some not included. The data contain some 42,000 clones, 80% to 95% of them singletons. Noted treatment: oral pan-JAK inhibitor, 5-10 mg twice daily. V and J are TRBV11-2 and TRBJ2-2, with 10 bases lining up with TRBD1. The source was CD8+ T cells sorted from blood, collected at week 24, from a patient treated with tofacitinib. The clonotype comes from a human donor with alopecia areata. This CDR3 reads CASCGTGENTGELFF. In DNA form, the CDR3 reads TGTGCCAGCTGCGGGACAGGGGAAAACACCGGGGAGCTGTTTTTT.